This T cell receptor (beta chain) was documented in a study of shared clonotypes between healthy human individuals. This CDR3 is built from 19 residues. Germline loops: CDR1 SGHTA, CDR2 FQGNSA. In the case of this clone: The junction differs from germline at one of its ends, possibly a read error.

Libraries were prepared by immunoSEQ multiplex PCR; TCRdb keeps only in-frame clonotypes and omits some of them. The sample contains about 490,000 clones, around 78% of which appear only once. The V gene is TRBV7-2, the J gene TRBJ2-5; 12 nucleotides agree with TRBD2. The J call may be faulty, since TRBJ2-7 better matches the DNA end. The source material was PBMCs. The TCR sequence derives from a woman aged 40 to 50 in good health. Some clones in this sample may be carry-over from other donors' samples. The CDR3: CASSTPGTSGLSHSYEQYF. The CDR3 DNA sequence: TGCGCCAGCAGCACACCCGGGACTAGCGGGCTATCCCACTCCTACGAGCAGTACTTC.